These T cell receptor beta chains were read from a single sample in a study of blood T cell repertoires in COVID-19. Sequencing was performed with immunoSEQ multiplex PCR; in TCRdb, only in-frame clones are kept and a portion is missing. The sample lists 70,000 or so clones, over 75% seen once, with under 6.5% in the top ten. Sequenced material: peripheral blood. All receptors derive from a young woman with acute or convalescent COVID-19. CDR3s include the opening cysteine and the closing phenylalanine or tryptophan. A D gene is named only where the DNA matches it firmly. Not all rows give a size; the values are once, few, many and, for expanded clones, a class.

D,length,V,J,size,CDR3,DNA
TRBD1,13,TRBV11-2,TRBJ2-7,.,CASGGQPIYEQYF,TGTGCCAGCGGGGGACAGCCAATCTACGAGCAGTACTTC
.,15,TRBV28,TRBJ2-5,.,CASSLTGGGQETQYF,TGTGCCAGCAGTCTCACAGGGGGGGGCCAAGAGACCCAGTACTTC
TRBD1,16,TRBV27,TRBJ1-1,.,CASSSPGRGMNTEAFF,TGTGCCAGCAGTTCACCCGGCAGGGGGATGAACACTGAAGCTTTCTTT
.,12,TRBV7-2,TRBJ1-6,few,CASSAPDSPLHF,TGTGCCAGCAGCGCCCCGGATTCACCCCTCCACTTT
.,15,TRBV5-6,TRBJ1-6,.,CASSLQGLGNSPLHF,TGTGCCAGCAGCTTGCAGGGCCTCGGGAATTCACCCCTCCACTTT
TRBD1,17,TRBV13,TRBJ2-7,.,CASSLTVPDRGDDEQYF,TGTGCCAGCAGCTTAACTGTTCCGGACAGGGGCGACGACGAGCAGTACTTC
TRBD2,16,TRBV4-2,TRBJ2-3,once,CASSHSGGGIADTQYF,TGTGCCAGCAGCCATTCGGGGGGGGGCATCGCAGATACGCAGTATTTT
.,16,TRBV7-9,TRBJ1-3,.,CASSTRTGDSGNTIYF,TGTGCCAGCAGCACTCGGACGGGAGACTCTGGAAACACCATATATTTT
TRBD1,15,TRBV19,TRBJ2-7,.,CASSLGTGGSYEQYF,TGTGCCAGTAGTCTGGGGACAGGGGGATCCTACGAGCAGTACTTC
TRBD2,18,TRBV4-1,TRBJ2-2,.,CASSQKGLAGGNTGELFF,TGCGCCAGCAGCCAGAAGGGACTAGCGGGGGGAAACACCGGGGAGCTGTTTTTT
TRBD1,16,TRBV14,TRBJ1-1,.,CASSHITGGGFTEAFF,TGTGCCAGCAGCCATATTACAGGGGGGGGATTCACTGAAGCTTTCTTT
.,15,TRBV4-2,TRBJ1-4,.,CASSLTDSVNEKLFF,TGTGCCAGCAGCCTAACGGACAGTGTCAATGAAAAACTGTTTTTT
.,16,TRBV5-6,TRBJ2-3,.,CASSLISSGYTDTQYF,TGTGCCAGCAGCTTGATTAGTAGCGGTTACACAGATACGCAGTATTTT
TRBD1,15,TRBV2,TRBJ1-1,.,CASRNHRGLNTEAFF,TGTGCCAGCAGAAACCACAGGGGGCTAAACACTGAAGCTTTCTTT
.,17,TRBV7-8,TRBJ1-5,.,CASSLEQVVKSSQPQHF,TGTGCCAGCAGCTTAGAACAGGTTGTGAAGAGCAGTCAGCCCCAGCATTTT
.,16,TRBV5-1,TRBJ2-2,.,CASSLRLGLNTGELFF,TGCGCCAGCAGCTTACGACTAGGTTTGAACACCGGGGAGCTGTTTTTT
TRBD1,17,TRBV4-3,TRBJ2-4,.,CASSQEHTPGQGYIQYF,TGCGCCAGCAGCCAAGAACATACTCCGGGACAGGGTTACATTCAGTACTTC
TRBD1,15,TRBV6-1,TRBJ1-2,.,CASSEPSRGSGGYTF,TGTGCCAGCAGTGAACCCAGCAGGGGGTCGGGTGGCTACACCTTC
.,12,TRBV7-9,TRBJ1-2,.,CASSLAGSGYTF,TGTGCCAGCAGCTTAGCCGGTAGTGGCTACACCTTC
TRBD1,12,TRBV6-1,TRBJ1-2,.,CASREGGHGYTF,TGTGCCAGCAGAGAAGGGGGCCATGGCTACACCTTC
.,12,TRBV7-9,TRBJ1-5,once,CASSLEGGPQHF,TGTGCCAGCAGTTTAGAGGGAGGGCCCCAGCATTTT
.,16,TRBV9,TRBJ2-2,.,CASSVEAGQNTGELFF,TGTGCCAGCAGCGTAGAGGCCGGACAAAACACCGGGGAGCTGTTTTTT
TRBD2,15,TRBV19,TRBJ2-1,once,CASSIVAGAYNEQFF,TGTGCCAGTAGTATTGTAGCGGGAGCCTACAATGAGCAGTTCTTC
TRBD1,14,TRBV4-1,TRBJ2-7,.,CASSHPGQAYEQYF,TGCGCCAGCAGCCACCCGGGACAGGCCTACGAGCAGTACTTC
TRBD1,16,TRBV2,TRBJ2-5,.,CASSNPGQGVLETQYF,TGTGCCAGCAGTAATCCGGGACAGGGGGTGTTAGAGACCCAGTACTTC
TRBD2,16,TRBV29-1,TRBJ2-1,.,CSVVGTSGRTSDEQFF,TGCAGCGTTGTGGGGACTAGCGGGAGGACGTCTGATGAGCAGTTCTTC
TRBD2,13,TRBV10-2,TRBJ2-5,.,CASRTSGQETQYF,TGCGCCAGCAGGACTAGCGGCCAAGAGACCCAGTACTTC
.,13,TRBV12-3/TRBV12-4,TRBJ1-1,.,CASRGAVNTEAFF,TGTGCCAGCAGGGGGGCAGTGAACACTGAAGCTTTCTTT
.,12,TRBV28,TRBJ1-2,.,CASSLGRLGYTF,TGTGCCAGCAGTTTGGGCCGTTTGGGCTACACCTTC
.,16,TRBV28,TRBJ1-1,.,CASRTGRRLMNTEAFF,TGTGCCAGCCGCACCGGGAGAAGGCTCATGAACACTGAAGCTTTCTTT
TRBD1,14,TRBV9,TRBJ2-5,.,CASSEGDRAETQYF,TGTGCCAGCAGCGAGGGGGACAGGGCAGAGACCCAGTACTTC
.,15,TRBV7-2,TRBJ1-2,.,CASSLRGLRNYGYTF,TGTGCCAGCAGCTTACGAGGACTGAGAAACTATGGCTACACCTTC
TRBD1,14,TRBV6-5,TRBJ2-7,.,CASSPDRGPYEQYF,TGTGCCAGCAGCCCCGACAGGGGTCCCTACGAGCAGTACTTC
TRBD2,15,TRBV2,TRBJ2-1,.,CASRVGGRVDNEQFF,TGTGCCAGCAGGGTCGGAGGGAGGGTAGACAATGAGCAGTTCTTC
TRBD1,15,TRBV7-2,TRBJ2-2,.,CASSPEGTVTGELFF,TGTGCCAGCAGCCCAGAGGGGACAGTCACCGGGGAGCTGTTTTTT
TRBD1,13,TRBV20-1,TRBJ2-7,.,CSASRIRDSEQYF,TGCAGTGCTAGTCGTATAAGGGACAGCGAGCAGTACTTC
TRBD1,15,TRBV10-1,TRBJ1-3,.,CASSPDRGERNTIYF,TGCGCCAGCAGCCCCGACAGGGGCGAGAGAAACACCATATATTTT
TRBD2,17,TRBV4-1,TRBJ2-1,.,CASSSTGGGSDYNEQFF,TGCGCCAGCAGCTCCACCGGGGGGGGCTCAGACTACAATGAGCAGTTCTTC
TRBD1,19,TRBV13,TRBJ1-2,once,CASSLGLKAPMDRDYGYTF,TGTGCCAGCAGCTTAGGCCTAAAGGCACCCATGGACAGGGACTATGGCTACACCTTC
.,11,TRBV6-5,TRBJ1-1,.,CASSQGSEAFF,TGTGCCAGCAGCCAGGGCTCTGAAGCTTTCTTT
.,18,TRBV6-1,TRBJ1-2,.,CASSEEGRQETSNYGYTF,TGTGCCAGCAGTGAAGAAGGACGACAGGAGACCTCTAACTATGGCTACACCTTC
TRBD1,15,TRBV6-2/TRBV6-3,TRBJ1-6,.,CASSLRDRGNSPLHF,TGTGCCAGCAGCCTTCGGGACAGGGGGAATTCACCCCTCCACTTT
.,14,TRBV18,TRBJ1-1,.,CASSPSDTNTEAFF,TGTGCCAGCTCACCATCGGACACGAACACTGAAGCTTTCTTT
.,13,TRBV19,TRBJ1-5,.,CASSRSENQPQHF,TGTGCCAGTAGCCGGTCCGAAAATCAGCCCCAGCATTTT
TRBD2,16,TRBV11-2,TRBJ2-1,.,CASSYQLAGGFGEQFF,TGTGCCAGCAGCTACCAATTAGCGGGGGGTTTTGGTGAGCAGTTCTTC